This is a list of T cell receptor beta chains from one sample in a study of T cells in Graves' hyperthyroidism and ophthalmopathy. TCRdb used MiXCR to reprocess the multiplex PCR reads, holding one entry per CDR3 protein. The sample contains over 550,000 distinct CDR3 sequences, approximately 15% of which appear only once. The sequenced sample consisted of blood. The receptors originated from a woman aged 18-35 years with Graves' hyperthyroidism. The CDR3 runs from the conserved cysteine through the conserved F or W.

V	J	CDR3
TRBV3-1	TRBJ2-1	CATAGTSGNEQFF
TRBV7-3	TRBJ2-3	CASSPGLDDTQYF
TRBV28	TRBJ1-2	CASSYPTGGYYGYTF
TRBV7-2	TRBJ2-3	CASSFKWGADTQYF
TRBV7-9	TRBJ1-1	CASSSTGLWGAFF
TRBV28	TRBJ2-6	CASIPTTGLGSGANVLTF
TRBV20-1	TRBJ2-5	CGRLAGGQETQYF
TRBV10-3	TRBJ1-1	CAISDLENTEAFF
TRBV3-1	TRBJ1-1	CASSQGGISPRGEAFF
TRBV7-9	TRBJ2-6	CASSLSGTGGSGANVLTF
TRBV20-1	TRBJ2-5	CSARVVETQYF